This T cell receptor beta chain was sequenced for a study of cytomegalovirus exposure and HLA in healthy donors. Findings of the study overall: Some highly shared sequence variants likely arose as a pipeline artifact. Cytomegalovirus association was listed for approximately 150 TCR beta chains.

Deletions cut 3 bases from V and 11 bases from J, with 16 bases between. Germline CDR1 reads MNHEY; CDR2 reads SMNVEV (reference sequence). CDR3 length: 14 amino acids. Remarks on this clone: What it binds is unknown.

The primer mix had 60 Vbeta and 13 Jbeta primers. Only in-frame clones appear in the TCRdb table, and some are missing; sequencing was by immunoSEQ multiplex PCR. The data show approximately 44,000 clones, roughly 90% seen once. The clonotype originates from a woman aged 40 to 49 in good health and CMV-seropositive. The chain links TRBV27 to TRBJ1-4; possible D gene TRBD1, 6 bases. What was sequenced was PBMCs. CDR3 DNA sequence: TGTGCCAGCAGTTTGGGGGGGGCGGGGAGGAAACTGTTTTTT. Translating gives CASSLGGAGRKLFF. Full variable domain (missing parts from reference TRBV27 and TRBJ1-4): EAQVTQNPRYLITVTGKKLTVTCSQNMNHEYMSWYRQDPGLGLRQIYYSMNVEVTDKGDVPEGYKVSRKEKRNFPLILESPSPNQTSLYFCASSLGGAGRKLFFGSGTQLSVL.